This T cell receptor beta chain was identified in a study of T cell repertoires in cytomegalovirus infection. Study in general: It was recently identified HLA-C-restricted and well-studied HLA-B-restricted CMV epitopes that the study used. Public TCR beta signatures were indicative of both CMV infection and a matching HLA type.

This clonotype was recorded many times. Its target is not known. Whole-study findings and limits: Carriers of CMV plus the relevant HLA were identified by cumulative public TCR beta family frequency. In two of eight donors, the top clonotype was HLA-C-restricted CMV-specific.

In TCRdb, the reads were re-called with MiXCR into one record per CDR3 protein. The sample yields around 900,000 distinct CDR3 sequences, around 30% seen once. This CDR3 has 16 amino acids. CDR1 and CDR2 from the germline V gene are SGHVS and FQNEAQ. V lost 4 bases, J lost 4 bases, and 18 bases lay in between. This sequence originates from a human donor in good health (CMV status not recorded). Some clones in this sample may be carry-over from other donors' samples. The chain combines TRBV7-8 with TRBJ2-3; D gene unclear. The specimen comprised cultured CD8+ T cells from PBMCs, sampled from culture after CMV antigen stimulation. The CDR3 spells CASSYGSEMGPDTQYF. The CDR3 DNA reads as TGTGCCAGCAGCTACGGCTCCGAGATGGGCCCAGATACGCAGTATTTT.